One TCR beta chain is described in this entry. Its antigen is as yet unknown. Running of the assay took place at deep level. Replicate PCRs for sorted subsets used 200 to 250 ng DNA; this equaled about 30,000 T cell genomes. Only in-frame clones appear in the TCRdb table, and some are missing; sequencing was by immunoSEQ multiplex PCR. The sample carries around 2,000,000 clones, about 95% recorded once. Germline assignment: CDR1 GTSNPN and CDR2 SVGIG (reference sequence). J was trimmed by 3 bases and V by 2 bases; bases with no gene match: 7. The CDR3 has 15 residues. This record comes from a study of shared clonotypes between healthy human individuals. Broader study findings: Despite large depth, sorted-subset datasets appeared incompletely sequenced.

The chain has TRBV30 and TRBJ1-3, with TRBD1 matching 7 bases. The sequence came from a man aged 18 to 30 in good health. Sequencing was done on a sample of naive CD4+ T cells sorted from blood. Subset given: CD45RA+ positively selected. In DNA, the CDR3 is TGTGCCTGGAGTATTAGACAGGGAGGTGGAAACACCATATATTTT. This translates into CAWSIRQGGGNTIYF.